The count of the clone carrying this T cell receptor (beta chain) is one. This sample stems from a study of OX40 agonist ivuxolimab in advanced cancers. From germline, CDR1 is ENHRY and CDR2 SYGVKD. V lost 6 bases and J lost 5; bases outside the gene matches: 11. The CDR3 consists of 15 residues. Generated by immunoSEQ multiplex PCR, the TCRdb table keeps only in-frame clones and is missing some. The sample records around 83,000 clones, roughly 90% being singletons. The source is an adult with an advanced solid tumor such as melanoma, head and neck, liver or kidney cancer. The genes are TRBV10-3 and TRBJ1-2, with 8 bases aligning to TRBD1. The sample in question was CD4+ or CD8+ T cells sorted from blood, obtained in a trial of the OX40 agonist ivuxolimab. CDR3: CAIRARTGREYGYTF. In DNA, the CDR3 is TGTGCCATCAGGGCCCGGACAGGGCGGGAATATGGCTACACCTTC.